The sequence of this TCR beta chain was determined in a study of T cell changes during pregnancy in multiple sclerosis. J lost 8 bases, V lost 8 bases, and 6 bases had no gene match. Germline V gene lookup returns CDR1 MDHEN and CDR2 SYDVKM. The CDR3 runs to 12 residues. Sequencing was performed with immunoSEQ multiplex PCR; in TCRdb, only in-frame clones are kept and a portion is missing. The sample lists some 67,000 clones, about nine tenths occurring once. The sequencing used peripheral blood, collected in the first trimester of pregnancy. The TCR comes from a female donor with multiple sclerosis, enrolled in a pregnancy study. V usage is TRBV28 and J usage is TRBJ2-1, with TRBD2 identical over 7 bases. The CDR3 loop is CASAGGLDEQFF. DNA for the CDR3: TGTGCCAGCGCCGGGGGGTTGGATGAGCAGTTCTTC. Supplemented by reference TRBV28 and TRBJ2-1, the full variable domain reads DVKVTQSSRYLVKRTGEKVFLECVQDMDHENMFWYRQDPGLGLRLIYFSYDVKMKEKGDIPEGYSVSREKKERFSLILESASTNQTSMYLCASAGGLDEQFFGPGTRLTVL.